One sample yielded the 27 T cell receptor beta chains listed below, sequenced in a study of blood T cells in healthy people across ages. Primers used in a second PCR of about 7 to 12 cycles were a sample-barcoded 5' primer and a J-beta primer mix. TCRdb called the 5' RACE reads again in MiXCR, with one record for every CDR3 protein. The sample shows about 1.5 million distinct CDR3 sequences, less than 45% of them seen only once. Specimen: blood. Receptors originate from a woman aged 18-29 years in good health.

CDR3: CASSFSWGPNNEQFF. In DNA, the CDR3 is TGTGCCAGCAGCTTCTCCTGGGGGCCAAACAATGAGCAGTTCTTC. The chain links TRBV7-9 to TRBJ2-1; D possibly corresponds to TRBD1 (6 bases). Germline loops: CDR1 SEHNR, CDR2 FQNEAQ (reference sequence). The CDR3 covers 15 residues. Deletions cut 3 bases from V and 5 bases from J, with 14 bases between.

The CDR3 DNA follows: TGTGCCAGCACTGCCCCCGACACGTTTAGATATGGCTACACCTTC. Protein sequence: CASTAPDTFRYGYTF. The V and J genes are TRBV28 and TRBJ1-2; D unresolved. V was cut by 7 bases and J by 5 bases, with 20 bases left in between. CDR3 length equals 15 residues. Germline V gene data show CDR1 as MDHEN and CDR2 as SYDVKM.

The chain carries TRBV2 and TRBJ1-1; perhaps TRBD1 as D (5 bases). V dropped 3 bases and J dropped 3 bases, with 8 bases sitting between them. The CDR3 is made up of 13 amino acids. Germline assignment: CDR1 SNHLY and CDR2 FYNNEI. The CDR3 sequence is CASSDRAYTEAFF. As DNA, the CDR3 is TGTGCCAGCAGTGACAGGGCTTACACTGAAGCTTTCTTT. The entire variable domain, with the rest obtained from reference TRBV2 and TRBJ1-1, is as follows: EPEVTQTPSHQVTQMGQEVILRCVPISNHLYFYWYRQILGQKVEFLVSFYNNEISEKSEIFDDQFSVERPDGSNFTLKIRSTKLEDSAMYFCASSDRAYTEAFFGQGTRLTVV.

The chain recombines TRBV20-1 with TRBJ2-2, with 9 bases matching TRBD2. Germline values: CDR1 DFQATT, CDR2 SNEGSKA (reference sequence). V shed 0 bases, J shed 8 bases, and the junction held 13 bases outside the gene matches. CDR3 size: 17 residues. CDR3 loop: CSARDPMTSGFGGELFF. In nucleotides, the CDR3 is TGCAGTGCTAGAGATCCAATGACTAGCGGTTTTGGTGGGGAGCTGTTTTTT.

The chain employs TRBV7-9 and TRBJ2-3; 9 nucleotides align to TRBD2. This CDR3 region has 13 residues. Per the germline V gene, CDR1 is SEHNR and CDR2 is FQNEAQ (reference sequence). CDR3 coding DNA: TGTGGGTCGACTAGCGGTATCACAGATACGCAGTATTTT. Protein sequence: CGSTSGITDTQYF. Looking up the rest from reference TRBV7-9 and TRBJ2-3 gives the full variable domain: DTGVSQNPRHKITKRGQNVTFRCDPISEHNRLYWYRQTLGQGPEFLTYFQNEAQLEKSRLLSDRFSAERPKGSFSTLEIQRTEQGDSAMYLCGSTSGITDTQYFGPGTRLTVL.

This chain links TRBV7-9 with TRBJ2-3, with a weak D call TRBD2 (5 bases). This CDR3 comprises 16 residues. CDR1 SEHNR and CDR2 FQNEAQ come from the germline V gene (reference sequence). The V end was cut by 6 bases, the J end by 3 bases, with 19 bases between. CDR3 sequence (DNA): TGTGCCAGCAGTACGCTCGCCCAATCGGGGACAGATACGCAGTATTTT. This gives the protein CASSTLAQSGTDTQYF.

The chain combines TRBV4-1 with TRBJ2-1, with TRBD2 identical over 8 bases. The DNA end is a closer match to TRBJ2-7, so the J assignment may be wrong. Germline lookup yields CDR1 MGHRA and CDR2 YSYEKL. The CDR3 spans 17 residues. The CDR3 region is CASSQHLSGISYNEQYF. In DNA, the CDR3 is TGCGCCAGCAGCCAGCACCTTAGCGGGATCTCCTACAATGAGCAGTACTTC.

The rearrangement joins TRBV6-2 or TRBV6-3 to TRBJ1-1; D remains ambiguous. The CDR3 has 14 amino acids. Trimming left V 0 bases short and J 5 bases short, with 10 bases between. Germline loops: CDR1 MNHEY, CDR2 SVGEGT. CDR3 sequence reads: CASSYSSPDTEAFF. Written as DNA, the CDR3 is TGTGCCAGCAGTTACTCGTCTCCGGATACTGAAGCTTTCTTT.

The chain has TRBV4-1 and TRBJ1-2, with D unresolved. The CDR3 loop spans 12 amino acids. The ends were cut back, 1 base at V and 8 bases at J, with 8 bases in the middle. Germline-derived CDR1 and CDR2 are MGHRA and YSYEKL. CDR3 residues: CASSQVKEGYTF. Written as DNA, the CDR3 is TGCGCCAGCAGCCAAGTAAAGGAGGGCTACACCTTC.

This clonotype has just a few counts. This sequence joins TRBV5-6 and TRBJ2-7; D is possibly TRBD1 (6 bases). This CDR3 contains 14 residues. Germline V lookup: CDR1 SGHDT, CDR2 YYEEEE. V was cut by 4 bases and J by 4 bases, with 15 bases left in between. CDR3 amino acids: CASSPAQGRYEQYF. CDR3 coding DNA: TGTGCCAGCAGCCCTGCACAGGGTAGGTACGAGCAGTACTTC.

This clonotype was counted between two and nine times. The genes are TRBV20-1 and TRBJ1-2; a weak D match, TRBD1 (5 bases). V was shortened by 5 bases and J by 4 bases, with 11 bases between the two germline ends. The CDR3 extends over 12 amino acids. CDR1 DFQATT and CDR2 SNEGSKA come from the germline V gene (reference sequence). The CDR3 is CSAETVLYGYTF. CDR3 nucleotides: TGCAGTGCTGAGACAGTTCTCTATGGCTACACCTTC.

The table lists this clonotype with a few counts. The gene calls are TRBV6-1 and TRBJ2-7; 8 nucleotides agree with TRBD2. This CDR3 is 16 amino acids long. Germline V gene sequence: CDR1 MNHNS, CDR2 SASEGT. The junction had 6 bases not matched to a gene; V was cut back by 2 bases and J by 0 bases. CDR3 in DNA: TGTGCCAGCAGTGAATTTCCGGGGGGGGGCTCCTACGAGCAGTACTTC. Its translation: CASSEFPGGGSYEQYF.

The rearrangement uses TRBV7-9 and TRBJ2-5; 7 positions agree with TRBD2. V shed 5 bases, J shed 0 bases, and the junction held 9 bases outside the gene matches. The length of the CDR3 is 16 residues. Germline CDR1 is SEHNR and CDR2 is FQNEAQ (reference sequence). The CDR3 protein is CASSPPNLADQETQYF. The CDR3 DNA reads as TGTGCCAGCAGCCCCCCTAATCTAGCGGACCAAGAGACCCAGTACTTC.

The V call is TRBV7-2, the J call TRBJ2-7; the match to TRBD2 covers 8 bases. The CDR3 is 15 amino acids. V lost 1 base and J lost 10; bases outside the gene matches: 12. Per the germline V gene, CDR1 is SGHTA and CDR2 is FQGNSA. CDR3 sequence reads: CASSLGTSRMRAQYF. The DNA of the CDR3 is TGTGCCAGCAGCTTAGGGACTAGCCGAATGAGGGCCCAGTACTTC. Full variable domain (missing parts from reference TRBV7-2 and TRBJ2-7): GAGVSQSPSNKVTEKGKDVELRCDPISGHTALYWYRQSLGQGLEFLIYFQGNSAPDKSGLPSDRFSAERTGGSVSTLTIQRTQQEDSAVYLCASSLGTSRMRAQYFGPGTRLTVT.

This clonotype was counted between two and nine times. This chain joins TRBV10-2 and TRBJ2-3, with D tentatively TRBD2 (5 bases). Between the trimmed V and J ends, which lost 11 bases and 6 bases, there was a span of 21 bases. Germline CDR1 is WSHSY and CDR2 is SAAADI. The CDR3 length is 14 residues. CDR3 residues: CAGEGRPDEDTQYF. The CDR3 coding sequence is TGCGCCGGTGAGGGCCGGCCCGACGAGGATACGCAGTATTTT.

This clonotype was detected a few times. This chain links TRBV20-1 with TRBJ1-2, with TRBD1 matching over 7 bases. Germline V lookup: CDR1 DFQATT, CDR2 SNEGSKA (reference sequence). The J segment lost 4 bases and the V segment lost 0 bases, leaving 8 bases of the junction unmatched. CDR3 size: 15 residues. The CDR3 DNA reads as TGCAGTGCTAGAGAATCCGGGACAGCGAGCTATGGCTACACCTTC. It is translated as CSARESGTASYGYTF.

The rearrangement uses TRBV10-3 and TRBJ1-4, with D perhaps TRBD1 (5 bases). The ends were cut back, 3 bases at V and 0 bases at J, with 17 bases in the middle. Germline CDR1 and CDR2: ENHRY and SYGVKD. The CDR3 runs to 18 residues. CDR3 sequence: CAISDDKEGYSTNEKLFF. The CDR3 bases are TGTGCCATCAGTGACGATAAGGAGGGGTATTCAACTAATGAAAAACTGTTTTTT.

This clonotype was seen a few times. The gene calls are TRBV2 and TRBJ1-5, with D maybe TRBD1 (6 bases). Germline V lookup: CDR1 SNHLY, CDR2 FYNNEI. The V end was cut by 4 bases, the J end by 5 bases, with 12 bases between. The CDR3 has 14 amino acids. The CDR3 is CASSVGAGDQPQHF. In DNA form, the CDR3 reads TGTGCCAGCAGTGTGGGGGCCGGGGATCAGCCCCAGCATTTT.

The sample holds a few counts of this clonotype. The CDR3 reads CASSQQVADEQYF. The CDR3 nucleotides read TGCGCCAGCAGCCAGCAGGTCGCCGACGAGCAGTACTTC. V and J are TRBV4-1 and TRBJ2-5, with D hard to call. The J call could be wrong; TRBJ2-7 is a better fit for the DNA end. CDR3 length: 13 amino acids. Germline lookup yields CDR1 MGHRA and CDR2 YSYEKL.

The chain recombines TRBV11-2 with TRBJ1-1; D call uncertain. The CDR3 has 11 amino acids. Germline values: CDR1 SGHAT, CDR2 FQNNGV. Deletions cut 7 bases from V and 8 bases from J, with 11 bases between. CDR3 protein: CASIQRVEAFF. CDR3 nucleotide sequence: TGTGCCAGCATCCAAAGGGTGGAAGCTTTCTTT.

The V and J genes are TRBV13 and TRBJ2-2; 10 bases are shared with TRBD2. Germline V gene data show CDR1 as PRHDT and CDR2 as FYEKMQ (reference sequence). The V gene end was trimmed by 7 bases and the J gene end by 6 bases; junction bases not matched to a gene: 2. This CDR3 has 13 amino acids. In DNA, the CDR3 is TGTGCCAGCACAGCGGGAGGGCCCGGGGAGCTGTTTTTT. Translating it yields CASTAGGPGELFF.

The J gene is TRBJ1-5, the V gene TRBV12-3 or TRBV12-4; D is possibly TRBD1 (6 bases). This CDR3 comprises 14 residues. Deletions cut 5 bases from V and 0 bases from J, with 8 bases between. The CDR3 reads CASSDRNSNQPQHF. The CDR3 nucleotides are TGTGCCAGCAGTGACAGGAATAGCAATCAGCCCCAGCATTTT.

This clonotype has more than one count but fewer than ten. The chain combines TRBV7-8 with TRBJ1-2; tentatively, D is TRBD1 (5 bases). From germline, CDR1 is SGHVS and CDR2 FQNEAQ. The CDR3 covers 13 residues. Trimming removed 1 base from V and 8 bases from J, with 11 bases in between. The chain's CDR3 is CASSLVGDRGYTF. CDR3 coding DNA: TGTGCCAGCAGCTTAGTGGGGGACCGAGGCTACACCTTC. Full variable domain (rest looked up from reference TRBV7-8 and TRBJ1-2): GAGVSQSPRYKVAKRGQDVALRCDPISGHVSLFWYQQALGQGPEFLTYFQNEAQLDKSGLPSDRFFAERPEGSVSTLKIQRTQQEDSAVYLCASSLVGDRGYTFGSGTRLTVV.

This chain joins TRBV6-2 or TRBV6-3 and TRBJ2-5; 7 bases align to TRBD2. Germline V gene data show CDR1 as MNHEY and CDR2 as SVGEGT. The V segment lost 8 bases and the J segment 1 base; nucleotides outside the gene matches: 10. This CDR3 comprises 15 residues. The CDR3 is CASYLPASGQETQYF. The CDR3 DNA follows: TGTGCCAGCTATCTTCCGGCTAGCGGCCAAGAGACCCAGTACTTC.

The rearrangement uses TRBV12-3 or TRBV12-4 and TRBJ2-1; D possibly uses TRBD1 or TRBD2 (5 bases each). Between the trimmed V and J ends, which lost 11 bases and 9 bases, there was a span of 17 bases. The CDR3 extends over 12 amino acids. The CDR3 loop is CAGQRGTGEQFF. CDR3 DNA sequence: TGTGCCGGCCAACGAGGGACGGGTGAGCAGTTCTTC.

This clonotype was found a few times. The chain links TRBV7-9 to TRBJ2-3; D unclear. V shed 5 bases and J shed 2 bases, with 8 bases lying between them. This CDR3 comprises 13 residues. Germline-derived CDR1 and CDR2 are SEHNR and FQNEAQ (reference sequence). CDR3 sequence: CASSDSYTDTQYF. The CDR3 DNA reads TGTGCCAGCAGCGACTCCTACACAGATACGCAGTATTTT.

As regards this clonotype: The junction departs from germline at one end; a sequencing error may be responsible. V and J are TRBV11-3 and TRBJ2-2; the match to TRBD1 covers 9 bases. The CDR3 covers 15 residues. Per germline, CDR1 SGHNT and CDR2 YENEEA. CDR3: CVSSSRDRATGELFF. The CDR3 nucleotides read TGTGTCAGCAGCTCCCGGGACAGGGCCACCGGGGAGCTGTTTTTT. The full variable domain, rest sourced from reference TRBV11-3 and TRBJ2-2, is EAGVVQSPRYKIIEKKQPVAFWCNPISGHNTLYWYLQNLGQGPELLIRYENEEAVDDSQLPKDRFSAERLKGVDSTLKIQPAELGDSAVYLCVSSSRDRATGELFFGEGSRLTVL.